One sample yielded the 32 T cell receptor beta chains listed below, sequenced in a study of Graves' ophthalmopathy and Graves' hyperthyroidism. Amplified TCR beta CDR3 regions were obtained using RNA transcripts as template. The authors performed first-round RT-PCR with HTBI primers and then a second-round multiplex PCR. MiXCR, run by TCRdb on the multiplex PCR reads, gives a single entry per CDR3 protein. This table has about 370,000 distinct CDR3 sequences, about 15% appearing once. Sequencing input: peripheral blood. These receptors were collected from an adult woman with stable Graves' hyperthyroidism.

This rearrangement joins TRBV27 to TRBJ2-2, with 7 positions matching TRBD1. The CDR3 spans 15 residues. With 5 bases clipped from V and 5 bases from J, the junction kept 8 bases outside the gene matches. Germline V lookup: CDR1 MNHEY, CDR2 SMNVEV (reference sequence). This CDR3 is CASSPRQGVTGELFF. DNA for the CDR3: TGTGCCAGCAGTCCGCGACAGGGTGTAACCGGGGAGCTGTTTTTT.

The sample holds a few counts of this clonotype. The rearrangement joins TRBV7-2 to TRBJ1-1; possibly TRBD1 for D (6 bases). Deletions cut 6 bases from V and 3 bases from J, with 11 bases between. Germline V gene data show CDR1 as SGHTA and CDR2 as FQGNSA. The CDR3 loop spans 13 amino acids. The CDR3 sequence is CASRIGGDTEAFF. Here the CDR3 DNA reads TGTGCCAGCAGGATAGGGGGGGACACTGAAGCTTTCTTT.

This clonotype was counted ten times or more. The V and J genes are TRBV4-1 and TRBJ1-1, with D hard to call. The V gene's germline CDR1 is MGHRA and CDR2 YSYEKL. The CDR3 runs to 19 residues. V was clipped by 3 bases and J by 0 bases, with 23 bases between them. The CDR3 here is CASSHSFRAKRTMNTEAFF. CDR3 bases: TGCGCCAGCAGCCATAGTTTTCGGGCGAAGCGAACCATGAACACTGAAGCTTTCTTT.

This clonotype has just a few counts. The chain employs TRBV29-1 and TRBJ1-2, with TRBD1 matching over 8 bases. The V and J ends lost 7 bases and 8 bases, in that order; junction bases with no gene match: 9. This CDR3 region has 12 residues. Germline V CDR1 and CDR2: SQVTM, ANQGSEA. The CDR3 loop reads CSAQDRVRGYTF. The CDR3, as DNA: TGCAGCGCCCAGGACAGGGTTCGGGGCTACACCTTC.

This clonotype occurred many times. The chain carries TRBV9 and TRBJ2-7; D is uncertain. Trimming pared 0 bases from V and 6 bases from J, leaving 10 bases between. The CDR3 spans 13 residues. From germline, CDR1 is SGDLS and CDR2 YYNGEE. The CDR3 DNA sequence: TGTGCCAGCAGCGTAGAGCTGTTGGCCGAGCAGTACTTC. As protein: CASSVELLAEQYF.

This clonotype occurred many times. The chain couples TRBV6-5 to TRBJ1-1, with 9 bases fitting TRBD1. J lost 4 bases, V lost 3 bases, and 12 bases had no gene match. Germline lookup yields CDR1 MNHEY and CDR2 SVGAGI. This CDR3 spans 17 amino acids. Here the CDR3 reads CASSYSQGAQGGTEAFF. For the CDR3, the DNA is TGTGCCAGCAGTTATTCACAGGGGGCGCAGGGGGGCACTGAAGCTTTCTTT.

This sequence joins TRBV12-3 or TRBV12-4 and TRBJ2-4; TRBD2 matches 10 bases. V lost 4 bases to trimming and J lost 6 bases; unmatched junction nucleotides: 9. The CDR3 length is 16 residues. The CDR3 region is CASSSRGVAGGNIQYF. CDR3 bases: TGTGCCAGCAGTTCCCGGGGAGTAGCGGGAGGAAACATTCAGTACTTC.

This clonotype occurred many times. The rearrangement joins TRBV6-5 to TRBJ1-5; TRBD1 agrees at 7 bases. V dropped 2 bases and J dropped 3; count of bases not matched to a gene: 4. The CDR3 is made up of 15 amino acids. Germline V CDR1 and CDR2: MNHEY, SVGAGI. The CDR3 bases are TGTGCCAGCAGTTACAACAGGGGTCCCAATCAGCCCCAGCATTTT. This gives the protein CASSYNRGPNQPQHF.

The chain joins TRBV5-1 to TRBJ2-7; either TRBD1 or TRBD2 may fit D (5 bases each). The CDR3 length is 14 residues. Germline assignment: CDR1 SGHRS and CDR2 YFSETQ. Deletions cut 4 bases from V and 7 bases from J, with 18 bases between. As DNA, the CDR3 is TGCGCCAGCAGCCCCCGGGACGGATCCTTGGAGCAGTACTTC. It is translated as CASSPRDGSLEQYF.

This clonotype was detected many times. The V gene is TRBV7-9, the J gene TRBJ1-1; the D gene is possibly TRBD1 (5 bases). The germline gives CDR1 SEHNR, CDR2 FQNEAQ (reference sequence). V was clipped by 5 bases and J by 2 bases, with 15 bases between them. This CDR3 comprises 15 residues. The chain's CDR3 is CASSRGTHPNTEAFF. The CDR3 DNA follows: TGTGCCAGCAGCAGAGGGACCCACCCCAACACTGAAGCTTTCTTT.

The chain joins TRBV5-1 to TRBJ2-7; D may be TRBD1 or TRBD2 (5 bases each). Trimming removed 4 bases at V and 0 bases at J, with 11 bases between. Germline CDR1 SGHRS, CDR2 YFSETQ. The CDR3 is 14 residues long. In nucleotides, the CDR3 is TGCGCCAGCAGCCCTAGGGGACCCTCCTACGAGCAGTACGTC. Translating it yields CASSPRGPSYEQYV.

J is TRBJ2-2 and V is TRBV5-1; 10 bases align to TRBD2. Germline V gives CDR1 SGHRS, CDR2 YFSETQ. The CDR3 has 16 amino acids. The trim removed 4 bases at V and 3 bases at J, leaving 6 bases unmatched. CDR3 nucleotides: TGCGCCAGCAGCCAGACTAGCGGGTTTGACACCGGGGAGCTGTTTTTT. This gives the protein CASSQTSGFDTGELFF.

The chain is built from TRBV7-2 and TRBJ1-6, with D uncertain. Germline CDR1 is SGHTA and CDR2 is FQGNSA. V gave up 5 bases and J gave up 10 bases, with 18 bases separating them. This CDR3 region has 15 residues. DNA of the CDR3: TGTGCCAGCAGCCCCGACGGGCACACTGGATCACCCCTCCACTTT. Protein: CASSPDGHTGSPLHF.

This clonotype showed up many times. The chain has TRBV12-3 or TRBV12-4 and TRBJ2-2; perhaps TRBD2 as D (5 bases). The ends were cut back, 3 bases at V and 7 bases at J, with 15 bases in the middle. The CDR3 has 15 residues. The CDR3 nucleotides read TGTGCCAGCAGTTTCGGCCATCGGGGTTTCGGGGAGCTGTTTTTT. This translates into CASSFGHRGFGELFF.

Many counts were recorded for this clonotype. The gene calls are TRBV28 and TRBJ2-7, with D tentatively TRBD1 (6 bases). Trimming pared 5 bases from V and 3 bases from J, leaving 17 bases between. Germline lookup yields CDR1 MDHEN and CDR2 SYDVKM. The CDR3 extends over 15 amino acids. This CDR3 is CASSEVRTEVYEQYF. The CDR3 DNA is TGTGCCAGCAGTGAGGTCCGGACAGAAGTCTACGAGCAGTACTTC. The complete variable domain, with remaining parts taken from reference TRBV28 and TRBJ2-7, reads DVKVTQSSRYLVKRTGEKVFLECVQDMDHENMFWYRQDPGLGLRLIYFSYDVKMKEKGDIPEGYSVSREKKERFSLILESASTNQTSMYLCASSEVRTEVYEQYFGPGTRLTVT.

The chain uses TRBV7-2 and TRBJ1-2; the match to TRBD1 covers 9 bases. Per germline, CDR1 SGHTA and CDR2 FQGNSA. The CDR3 covers 13 residues. V shed 5 bases and J 6 bases; nucleotides not matched to a gene: 4. CDR3 in DNA: TGTGCCAGCAGCCCCCGGACAGGGGATGGCTACACCTTC. This sequence encodes CASSPRTGDGYTF.

This clonotype occurred many times. The chain uses TRBV13 and TRBJ1-1; D is undetermined. This CDR3 spans 14 amino acids. Per the germline V gene, CDR1 is PRHDT and CDR2 is FYEKMQ (reference sequence). V lost 4 bases and J 3 bases, leaving 12 bases between the germline ends. The CDR3 loop is CASSSPFFDTEAFF. DNA of the CDR3: TGTGCCAGCAGCTCGCCCTTCTTTGACACTGAAGCTTTCTTT.

This clonotype was picked up many times. This chain links TRBV5-1 with TRBJ2-7; D is possibly TRBD1 (5 bases). Trimming left V 1 base short and J 7 bases short, with 9 bases between. The V gene's germline CDR1 is SGHRS and CDR2 YFSETQ. The CDR3 length is 12 residues. The CDR3 sequence: CASSLQDSEQYF. The CDR3, as DNA: TGCGCCAGCAGCTTGCAAGACAGTGAGCAGTACTTC.

At least ten counts were recorded for this clonotype. The V gene is TRBV30, the J gene TRBJ1-1; D is uncertain. CDR3 length equals 11 residues. V was pared by 2 bases and J by 0 bases, with 1 base between. Looked up from germline, CDR1 is GTSNPN and CDR2 is SVGIG (reference sequence). CDR3 sequence reads: CAWSMNTEAFF. In nucleotides, the CDR3 is TGTGCCTGGAGTATGAACACTGAAGCTTTCTTT.

This clonotype was seen repeatedly, ten times or more. The chain couples TRBV12-3 or TRBV12-4 to TRBJ2-2; D ambiguous. This CDR3 is 12 amino acids long. V shed 3 bases and J shed 5 bases, with 4 bases lying between them. The CDR3, as DNA: TGTGCCAGCAGTTTGGGGACCGGGGAGCTGTTTTTT. It encodes CASSLGTGELFF.

There are a few counts of this clonotype. The chain combines TRBV20-1 with TRBJ2-7, with 10 bases that match TRBD1. In germline, CDR1 is DFQATT, CDR2 SNEGSKA (reference sequence). The CDR3 covers 14 residues. Losses at the gene ends were 2 bases for V and 4 bases for J; bases not matched to a gene: 5. The CDR3 DNA follows: TGCAGTGCTAGAATGGGACAGGGGAATTACGAGCAGTACTTC. This sequence encodes CSARMGQGNYEQYF.

This clonotype occurred many times. The chain uses TRBV9 and TRBJ2-7, with D perhaps TRBD1 (6 bases). Trimming took off 3 bases at V and 2 bases at J, with 15 bases between the two ends. CDR3 length equals 15 residues. Germline lookup yields CDR1 SGDLS and CDR2 YYNGEE. The CDR3 sequence is CASSEQTGPPYEQYF. CDR3 sequence (DNA): TGTGCCAGCAGCGAACAGACAGGACCTCCCTACGAGCAGTACTTC. Using reference TRBV9 and TRBJ2-7 for the parts outside the CDR3, the full variable domain is DSGVTQTPKHLITATGQRVTLRCSPRSGDLSVYWYQQSLDQGLQFLIQYYNGEERAKGNILERFSAQQFPDLHSELNLSSLELGDSALYFCASSEQTGPPYEQYFGPGTRLTVT.

The table lists this clonotype with a few counts. This sequence joins TRBV4-2 and TRBJ1-2; D remains ambiguous. Germline CDR1 is LGHNA and CDR2 is YNFKEQ. This CDR3 contains 14 residues. V gave up 1 base and J gave up 4 bases, with 10 bases separating them. The CDR3 DNA is TGTGCCAGCAGCCAAGCGGCGGATATCTATGGCTACACCTTC. It yields the protein CASSQAADIYGYTF.

In its sample, this clonotype was seen many times. The chain couples TRBV11-2 to TRBJ2-4, with D possibly being TRBD2 (6 bases). Per the germline V gene, CDR1 is SGHAT and CDR2 is FQNNGV. V shed 6 bases and J shed 0 bases, with 24 bases lying between them. This CDR3 is built from 19 residues. CDR3 nucleotides: TGTGCCAGCAGATCAATCGGACGGGAGCGTGGTCTAGCCAAAAACATTCAGTACTTC. Its protein product is CASRSIGRERGLAKNIQYF.

This clonotype has at least ten counts. The rearrangement joins TRBV20-1 to TRBJ1-2; weak D call: TRBD1 (6 bases). The V end lost 6 bases, the J end lost 2 bases, and 13 bases lay between the germline ends. From germline, CDR1 is DFQATT and CDR2 SNEGSKA (reference sequence). The CDR3 is 13 amino acids. The CDR3: CSARLDSNYGYTF. CDR3 DNA: TGCAGTGCCCGCCTGGACAGCAACTATGGCTACACCTTC.

Remarks on this clonotype: The germline gene is not matched at one end of the junction; a read error may be the cause. This CDR3 is CATRRDREQQYF. CDR3 nucleotide sequence: TGTGCCACCAGAAGAGACAGGGAGCAGCAGTACTTC. The chain joins TRBV15 to TRBJ2-7; 7 positions agree with TRBD1. The germline gives CDR1 LNHNV, CDR2 YYDKDF (reference sequence). The CDR3 spans 12 residues.

This clonotype was observed at least ten times. V and J are TRBV11-2 and TRBJ2-7; tentatively, D is TRBD1 (7 bases). V was clipped by 0 bases and J by 2 bases, with 14 bases between them. The germline CDR1 and CDR2 sequences are SGHAT and FQNNGV. This CDR3 region has 16 residues. CDR3 sequence: CASSLDGQGGTYEQYF. The CDR3 nucleotides read TGTGCCAGCAGCTTAGACGGTCAGGGGGGAACCTACGAGCAGTACTTC. The complete variable domain, with remaining parts taken from reference TRBV11-2 and TRBJ2-7, reads EAGVAQSPRYKIIEKRQSVAFWCNPISGHATLYWYQQILGQGPKLLIQFQNNGVVDDSQLPKDRFSAERLKGVDSTLKIQPAKLEDSAVYLCASSLDGQGGTYEQYFGPGTRLTVT.

This clonotype was detected ten times or more. V usage is TRBV9 and J usage is TRBJ1-2; tentatively, D is TRBD1 (5 bases). V lost 5 bases and J 1 base, leaving 12 bases between the germline ends. The CDR3 covers 14 residues. Germline CDR1 SGDLS, CDR2 YYNGEE. As DNA, the CDR3 is TGTGCCAGCAGGGGGGACGGGCGTAACTATGGCTACACCTTC. Protein sequence: CASRGDGRNYGYTF.

This clonotype was seen many times. The chain employs TRBV11-3 and TRBJ2-7, with D perhaps given as TRBD1 or TRBD2 (5 bases each). Per germline, CDR1 SGHNT and CDR2 YENEEA. The CDR3 length is 17 residues. The germline V and J ends were trimmed by 1 base and 2 bases, with 18 bases remaining between them. The CDR3 DNA follows: TGTGCCAGCAGCTTAGGGGGACGGACCCTATCCCCCTACGAGCAGTACTTC. Encoded protein: CASSLGGRTLSPYEQYF.

This clonotype has a count of ten or more. V and J are TRBV20-1 and TRBJ2-2; 12 bases fit TRBD2. The CDR3 has 17 residues. The junction had 9 bases not matched to a gene; V was cut back by 3 bases and J by 4 bases. Per germline, CDR1 DFQATT and CDR2 SNEGSKA (reference sequence). CDR3 bases: TGCAGTGCTAGTAAGACTAGCGGGAGATTTCGCACCGGGGAGCTGTTTTTT. Residues: CSASKTSGRFRTGELFF.

This clonotype has ten or more counts. The genes are TRBV6-5 and TRBJ1-1, with D possibly matching TRBD1 (6 bases). The germline V gene encodes CDR1 MNHEY and CDR2 SVGAGI. V gave up 2 bases and J gave up 1 base, with 14 bases separating them. This CDR3 comprises 16 residues. CDR3 region: CASSYRPRGANTEAFF. CDR3 coding DNA: TGTGCCAGCAGTTACCGTCCCCGGGGGGCGAACACTGAAGCTTTCTTT.

This clonotype showed up just a few times. The chain joins TRBV11-2 to TRBJ2-2; D possibly corresponds to TRBD1 (6 bases). Germline loops: CDR1 SGHAT, CDR2 FQNNGV. The CDR3 has 13 amino acids. Trimming took 5 bases from V and 5 from J, leaving 9 bases between them. The DNA for the CDR3 is TGTGCCAGCAGCCGGCAGGGGACCGGGGAGCTGTTTTTT. Encoded protein: CASSRQGTGELFF.